These 2 T cell receptor beta chains were sequenced from one sample in a study of T cells in localized non-small cell lung cancer. The table came from immunoSEQ multiplex PCR; TCRdb's copy has only in-frame clones and leaves some out. The sample yields about 82,000 clones, over 60% seen once. The starting material was PBMCs, obtained before any cancer treatment. The receptors come from a man aged 40 to 69 with stage II squamous cell lung carcinoma.

This chain joins TRBV7-2 and TRBJ1-2; D not certain. The CDR3 covers 15 residues. Germline-derived CDR1 and CDR2 are SGHTA and FQGNSA. Trimming left V 1 base short and J 8 bases short, with 17 bases between. CDR3 loop: CASSLVSAAGGGYTF. The CDR3 DNA sequence: TGTGCCAGCAGCTTAGTTTCGGCAGCCGGAGGAGGCTACACCTTC.

The chain is built from TRBV4-3 and TRBJ2-1, with 8 bases that match TRBD1. V dropped 3 bases and J dropped 4; count of bases not matched to a gene: 8. CDR1 and CDR2 from the germline V gene are LGHNA and YSLEER. This CDR3 region has 16 residues. The CDR3 loop is CASSQERQGIYNEQFF. The CDR3 DNA sequence: TGCGCCAGCAGCCAGGAGAGACAGGGGATTTACAATGAGCAGTTCTTC.